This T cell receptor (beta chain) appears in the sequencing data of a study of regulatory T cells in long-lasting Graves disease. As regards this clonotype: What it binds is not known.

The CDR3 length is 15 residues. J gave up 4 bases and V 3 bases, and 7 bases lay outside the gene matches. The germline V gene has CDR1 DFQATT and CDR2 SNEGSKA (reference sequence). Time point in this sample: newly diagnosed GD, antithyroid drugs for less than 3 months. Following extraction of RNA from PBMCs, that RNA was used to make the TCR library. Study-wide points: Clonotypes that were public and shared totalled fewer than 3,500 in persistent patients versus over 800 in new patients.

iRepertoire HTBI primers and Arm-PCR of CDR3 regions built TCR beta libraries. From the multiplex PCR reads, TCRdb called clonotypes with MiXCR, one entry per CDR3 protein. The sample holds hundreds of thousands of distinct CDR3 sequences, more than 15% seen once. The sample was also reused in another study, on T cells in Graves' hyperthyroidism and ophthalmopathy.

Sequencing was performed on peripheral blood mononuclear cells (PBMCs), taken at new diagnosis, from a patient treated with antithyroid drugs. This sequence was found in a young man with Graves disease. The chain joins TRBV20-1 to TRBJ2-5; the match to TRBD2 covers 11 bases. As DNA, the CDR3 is TGCAGTGCTAGTCCGACTAGCGGGATGGCAGAGACCCAGTACTTC. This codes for CSASPTSGMAETQYF.